This record looks at one TCR beta chain sequence and its context. The data were taken from a study of control samples from healthy donors and cancer patients. Repertoires were generated with immunoSEQ multiplex PCR, while TCRdb's copy carries only in-frame clones and drops some. This table has about 230,000 clones, around 79% appearing once. V was pared by 5 bases and J by 7 bases, with 7 bases of the junction left unmatched. The CDR3 covers 14 residues. Germline CDR1 MNHNY, CDR2 SVGAGI (reference sequence). The clonotype originates from a woman aged 60 to 75 with lung cancer. The chain combines TRBV6-6 with TRBJ1-2, with TRBD1 matching over 10 bases. Sequencing was done on a sample of PBMCs. CDR3 in DNA: TGTGCCAGCAGTCAGAGGGACAGGGGTCGTGGCTACACCTTC. Translated, it gives CASSQRDRGRGYTF.